The rows below give T cell receptor beta chains drawn from one sample of a study of control samples from healthy donors and cancer patients. Profiling relied on immunoSEQ multiplex PCR, and the TCRdb table lists in-frame clones only, not all of them. The sample contains 130,000 to 150,000 clones, about 93% of which appear only once. Sequencing was performed on PBMCs. These receptors all come from a man aged 60-69 years with colorectal cancer. The CDR3 runs from the conserved cysteine through the conserved F or W. D genes are given only for firm matches. Where a row states a size, it is once, few, many or the class of an expanded clone; other rows omit it.

TRBJ1-2 TRBD1 TRBV7-2 - TGTGCCAGCAGCTGGACAGGGGGATCTGGCTACACCTTC CASSWTGGSGYTF
TRBJ1-3 TRBD1 TRBV28 - TGTGCCAGCGGCCCAGGGGGCAACTCTGGAAACACCATATATTTT CASGPGGNSGNTIYF
TRBJ2-5 - TRBV4-1 - TGCGCCAGCAGCGGGGGCGGCGGAAGGGAGACCCAGTACTTC CASSGGGGRETQYF
TRBJ2-2 TRBD1 TRBV5-1 - TGCGCCAGCAGAATAGGGACAGGGGTTACCGGGGAGCTGTTTTTT CASRIGTGVTGELFF
TRBJ2-7 - TRBV1 medium-sized TGCACCAGCAGCCAAGACTACCTCTACGAGCAGTACTTC CTSSQDYLYEQYF
TRBJ1-2 - TRBV3-1/TRBV3-2 - TGTGCCAGCAGCCAAGATTCCGGGGTAACGGCTGGCTACACCTTC CASSQDSGVTAGYTF
TRBJ1-1 - TRBV7-9 - TGTGCCAGCAGCGCCGACAGGAACACTGAAGCTTTCTTT CASSADRNTEAFF
TRBJ2-1 - TRBV6-5 once TGTGCCAGCATTAGGATGGGCAATGAGCAGTTCTTC CASIRMGNEQFF
TRBJ1-1 - TRBV6-2/TRBV6-3 once TGTGCCAGCAGTTACGGGTCTGGGAGCACTGAAGCTTTCTTT CASSYGSGSTEAFF
TRBJ2-1 - TRBV6-1 - TGTGCCAGCAGTGAAGGTAGCCGGACAGCTTACAATGAGCAGTTCTTC CASSEGSRTAYNEQFF
TRBJ2-1 TRBD2 TRBV9 - TGTGCCAGCAGAGATACTAGCGGGGGGATCTATGAGCAGTTCTTC CASRDTSGGIYEQFF
TRBJ1-1 TRBD1 TRBV6-2/TRBV6-3 - TGTGCCAGCAGTAAACAGGGGGGGAACACTGAAGCTTTCTTT CASSKQGGNTEAFF
TRBJ1-1 - TRBV6-5 - TGTGCCAGCAGGACGGGGAACACTGAAGCTTTCTTT CASRTGNTEAFF
TRBJ2-7 - TRBV27 - TGTGCCAGCAGTTTATACAAGAACTACGAGCAGTACTTC CASSLYKNYEQYF
TRBJ2-5 - TRBV30 - TGTGCCTGGAGTAGAACTAGCACCCAAGAGACCCAGTACTTC CAWSRTSTQETQYF
TRBJ1-1 - TRBV20-1 - TGCAGTGCTAAAGGGAACACTGAAGCTTTCTTT CSAKGNTEAFF
TRBJ1-4 TRBD1 TRBV6-5 - TGTGCCAGCAGGCGGACAGGGCCTACTAATGAAAAACTGTTTTTT CASRRTGPTNEKLFF
TRBJ1-2 - TRBV4-3 - TGCGCCAGCAGCCCCCAAGACAGCAACTATGGCTACACCTTC CASSPQDSNYGYTF
TRBJ2-4 - TRBV30 - TGTGCCTGGAGTTCCTACAGGTTAGCCAAAAACATTCAGTACTTC CAWSSYRLAKNIQYF
TRBJ1-4 - TRBV7-2 few TGTGCCAGCAGCCGTTGGGGGCCAGGGGATGCAACTAATGAAAAACTGTTTTTT CASSRWGPGDATNEKLFF
TRBJ1-2 TRBD1 TRBV27 - TGTGCCAGCAGCCCGGGACAGGGGGCTCCCTATGGCTACACCTTC CASSPGQGAPYGYTF
TRBJ2-5 - TRBV5-1 once TGCGCCAGCAGCTTGGGAGGCTCCGGAGGGCGGGAGACCCAGTACTTC CASSLGGSGGRETQYF